This T cell receptor beta chain came from a study of identical twins. One entry per CDR3 protein results from TCRdb running MiXCR on the 5' RACE reads. The data contain roughly 690,000 distinct CDR3 sequences, around 21% of them singletons. This CDR3 has 14 amino acids. V lost 1 base, J lost 0 bases, and 7 bases lay in between. Per the germline V gene, CDR1 is DFQATT and CDR2 is SNEGSKA (reference sequence). The sample also formed part of further work on T cells expressing NK-cell markers.

The clonotype comes from a young woman in good health. The rearrangement links TRBV20-1 to TRBJ1-5; D ambiguous. The sample comprised PBMCs. CDR3 sequence reads: CSARGRSSNQPQHF. The CDR3 nucleotides are TGCAGTGCTAGAGGCCGCTCTAGCAATCAGCCCCAGCATTTT.